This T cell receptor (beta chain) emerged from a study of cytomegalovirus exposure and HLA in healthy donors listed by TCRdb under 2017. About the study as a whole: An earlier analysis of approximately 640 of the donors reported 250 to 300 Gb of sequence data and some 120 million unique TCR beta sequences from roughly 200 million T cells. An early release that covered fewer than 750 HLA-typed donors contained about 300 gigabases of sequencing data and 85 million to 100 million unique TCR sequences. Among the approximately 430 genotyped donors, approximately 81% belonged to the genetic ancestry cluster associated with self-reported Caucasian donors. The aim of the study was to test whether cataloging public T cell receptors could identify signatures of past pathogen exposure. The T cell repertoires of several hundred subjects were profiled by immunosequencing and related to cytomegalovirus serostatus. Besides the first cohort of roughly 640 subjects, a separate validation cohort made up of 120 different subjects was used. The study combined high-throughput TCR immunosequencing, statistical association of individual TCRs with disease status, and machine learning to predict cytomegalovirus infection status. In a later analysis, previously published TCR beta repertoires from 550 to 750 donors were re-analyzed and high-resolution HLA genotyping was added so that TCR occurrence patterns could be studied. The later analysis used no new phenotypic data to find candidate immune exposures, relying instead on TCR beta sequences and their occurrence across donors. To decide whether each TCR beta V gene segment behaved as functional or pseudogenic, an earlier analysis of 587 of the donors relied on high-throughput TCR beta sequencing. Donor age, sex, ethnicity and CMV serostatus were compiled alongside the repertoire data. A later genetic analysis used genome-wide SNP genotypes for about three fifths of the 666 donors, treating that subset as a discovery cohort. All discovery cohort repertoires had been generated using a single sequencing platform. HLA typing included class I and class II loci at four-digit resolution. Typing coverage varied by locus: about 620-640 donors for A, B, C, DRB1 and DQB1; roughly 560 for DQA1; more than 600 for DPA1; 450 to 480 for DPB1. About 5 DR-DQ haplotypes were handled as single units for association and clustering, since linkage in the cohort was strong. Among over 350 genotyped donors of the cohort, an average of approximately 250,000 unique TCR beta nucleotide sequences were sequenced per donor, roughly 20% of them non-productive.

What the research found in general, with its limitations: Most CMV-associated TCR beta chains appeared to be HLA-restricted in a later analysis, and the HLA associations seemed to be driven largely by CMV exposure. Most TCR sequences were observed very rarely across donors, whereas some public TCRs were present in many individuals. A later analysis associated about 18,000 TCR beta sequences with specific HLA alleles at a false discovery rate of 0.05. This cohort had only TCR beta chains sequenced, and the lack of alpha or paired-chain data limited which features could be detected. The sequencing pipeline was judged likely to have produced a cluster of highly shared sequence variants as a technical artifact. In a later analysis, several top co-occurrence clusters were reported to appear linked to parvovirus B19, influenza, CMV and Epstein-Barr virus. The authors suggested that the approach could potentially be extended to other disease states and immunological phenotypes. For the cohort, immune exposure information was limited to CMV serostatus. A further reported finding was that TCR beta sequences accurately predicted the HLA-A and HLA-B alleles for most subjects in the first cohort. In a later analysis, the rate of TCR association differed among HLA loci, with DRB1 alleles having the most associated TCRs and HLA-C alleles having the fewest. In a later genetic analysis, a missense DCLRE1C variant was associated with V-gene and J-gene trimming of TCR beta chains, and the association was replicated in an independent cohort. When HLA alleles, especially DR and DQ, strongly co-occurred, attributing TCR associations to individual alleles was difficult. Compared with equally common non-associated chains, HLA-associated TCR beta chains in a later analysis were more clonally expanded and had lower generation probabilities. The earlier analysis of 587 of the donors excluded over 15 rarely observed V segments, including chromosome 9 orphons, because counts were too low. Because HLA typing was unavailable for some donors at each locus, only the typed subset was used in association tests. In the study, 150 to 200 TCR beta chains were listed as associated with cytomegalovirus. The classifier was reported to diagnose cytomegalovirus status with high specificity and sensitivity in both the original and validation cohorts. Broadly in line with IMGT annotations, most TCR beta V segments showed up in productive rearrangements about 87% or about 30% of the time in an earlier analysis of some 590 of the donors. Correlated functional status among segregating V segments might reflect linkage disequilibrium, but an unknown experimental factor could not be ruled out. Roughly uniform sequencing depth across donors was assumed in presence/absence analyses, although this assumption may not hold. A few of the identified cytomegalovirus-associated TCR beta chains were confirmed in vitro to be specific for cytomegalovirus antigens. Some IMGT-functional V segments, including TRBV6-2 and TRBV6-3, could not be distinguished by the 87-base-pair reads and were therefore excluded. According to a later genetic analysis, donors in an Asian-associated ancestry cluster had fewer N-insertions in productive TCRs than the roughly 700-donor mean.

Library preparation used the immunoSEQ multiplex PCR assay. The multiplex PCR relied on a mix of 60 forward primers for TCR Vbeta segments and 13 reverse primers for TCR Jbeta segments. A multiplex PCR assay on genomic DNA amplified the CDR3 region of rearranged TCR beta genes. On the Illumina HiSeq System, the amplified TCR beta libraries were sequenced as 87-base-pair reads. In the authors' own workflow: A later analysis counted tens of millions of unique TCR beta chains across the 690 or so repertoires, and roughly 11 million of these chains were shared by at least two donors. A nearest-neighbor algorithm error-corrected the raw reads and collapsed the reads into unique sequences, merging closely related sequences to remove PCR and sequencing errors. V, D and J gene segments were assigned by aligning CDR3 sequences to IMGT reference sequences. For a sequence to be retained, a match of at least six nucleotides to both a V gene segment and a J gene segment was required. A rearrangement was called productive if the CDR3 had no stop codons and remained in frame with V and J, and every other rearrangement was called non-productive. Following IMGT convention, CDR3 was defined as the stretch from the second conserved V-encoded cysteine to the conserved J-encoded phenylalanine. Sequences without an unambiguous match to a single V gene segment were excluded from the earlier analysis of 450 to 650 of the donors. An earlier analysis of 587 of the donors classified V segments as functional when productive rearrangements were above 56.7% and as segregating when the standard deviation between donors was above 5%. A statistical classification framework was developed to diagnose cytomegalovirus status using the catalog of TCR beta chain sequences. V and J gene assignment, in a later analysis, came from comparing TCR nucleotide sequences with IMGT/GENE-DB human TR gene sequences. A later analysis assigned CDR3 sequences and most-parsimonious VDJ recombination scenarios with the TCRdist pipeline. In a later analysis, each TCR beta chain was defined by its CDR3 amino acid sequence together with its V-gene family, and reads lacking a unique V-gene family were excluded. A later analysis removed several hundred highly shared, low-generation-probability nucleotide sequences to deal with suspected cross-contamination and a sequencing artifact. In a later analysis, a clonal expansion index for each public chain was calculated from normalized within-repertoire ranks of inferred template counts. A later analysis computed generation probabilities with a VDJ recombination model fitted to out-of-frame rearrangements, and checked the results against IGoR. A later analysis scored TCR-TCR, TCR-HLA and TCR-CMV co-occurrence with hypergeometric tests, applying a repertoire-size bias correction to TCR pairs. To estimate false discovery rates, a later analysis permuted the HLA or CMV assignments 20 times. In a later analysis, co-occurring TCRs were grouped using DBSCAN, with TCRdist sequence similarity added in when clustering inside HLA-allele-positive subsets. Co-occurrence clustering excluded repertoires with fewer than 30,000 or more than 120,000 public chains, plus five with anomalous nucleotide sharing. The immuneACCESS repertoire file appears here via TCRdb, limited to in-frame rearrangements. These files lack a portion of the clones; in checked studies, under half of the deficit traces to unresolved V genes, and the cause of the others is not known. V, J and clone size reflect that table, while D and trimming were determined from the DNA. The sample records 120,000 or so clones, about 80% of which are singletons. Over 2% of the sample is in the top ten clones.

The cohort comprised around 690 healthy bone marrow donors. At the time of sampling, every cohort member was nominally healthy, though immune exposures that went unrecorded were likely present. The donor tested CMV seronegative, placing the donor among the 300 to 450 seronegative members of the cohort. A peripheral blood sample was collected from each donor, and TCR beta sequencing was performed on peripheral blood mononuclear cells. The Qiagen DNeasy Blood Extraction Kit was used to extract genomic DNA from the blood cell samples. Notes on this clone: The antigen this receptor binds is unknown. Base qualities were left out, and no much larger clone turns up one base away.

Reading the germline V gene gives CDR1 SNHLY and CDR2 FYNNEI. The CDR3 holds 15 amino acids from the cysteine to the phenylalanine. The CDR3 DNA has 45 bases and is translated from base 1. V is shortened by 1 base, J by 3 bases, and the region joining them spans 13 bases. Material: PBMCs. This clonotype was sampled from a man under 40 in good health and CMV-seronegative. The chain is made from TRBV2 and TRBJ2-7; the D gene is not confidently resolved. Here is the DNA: TGTGCCAGCAGTGAAGGGGCAGGTATCATCTACGAGCAGTACTTC. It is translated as CASSEGAGIIYEQYF.